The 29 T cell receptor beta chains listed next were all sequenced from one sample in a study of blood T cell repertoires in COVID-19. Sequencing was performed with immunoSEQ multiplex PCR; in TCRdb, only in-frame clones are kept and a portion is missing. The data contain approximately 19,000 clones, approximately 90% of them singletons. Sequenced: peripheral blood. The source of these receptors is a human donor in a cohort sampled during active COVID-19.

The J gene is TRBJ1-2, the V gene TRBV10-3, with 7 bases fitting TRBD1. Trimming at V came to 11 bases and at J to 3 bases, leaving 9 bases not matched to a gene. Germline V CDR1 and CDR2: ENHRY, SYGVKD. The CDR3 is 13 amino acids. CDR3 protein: CASSGQPHYGYTF. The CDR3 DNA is TGTGCCTCCTCGGGACAGCCGCACTATGGCTACACCTTC.

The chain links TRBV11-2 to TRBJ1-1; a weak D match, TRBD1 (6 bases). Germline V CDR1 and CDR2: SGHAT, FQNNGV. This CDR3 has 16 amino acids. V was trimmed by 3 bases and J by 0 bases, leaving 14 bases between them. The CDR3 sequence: CASSFGIGGVNTEAFF. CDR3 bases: TGTGCCAGCAGCTTCGGAATAGGGGGGGTGAACACTGAAGCTTTCTTT. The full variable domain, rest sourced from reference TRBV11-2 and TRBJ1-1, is EAGVAQSPRYKIIEKRQSVAFWCNPISGHATLYWYQQILGQGPKLLIQFQNNGVVDDSQLPKDRFSAERLKGVDSTLKIQPAKLEDSAVYLCASSFGIGGVNTEAFFGQGTRLTVV.

The CDR3, as DNA: TGTGCCAGCAGGTGGAGAAGTACGCAGTATTTT. This encodes CASRWRSTQYF. This chain connects TRBV12-3 or TRBV12-4 to TRBJ2-3, with D uncertain. V was pared by 6 bases and J by 8 bases, with 9 bases between. The CDR3 runs 11 residues.

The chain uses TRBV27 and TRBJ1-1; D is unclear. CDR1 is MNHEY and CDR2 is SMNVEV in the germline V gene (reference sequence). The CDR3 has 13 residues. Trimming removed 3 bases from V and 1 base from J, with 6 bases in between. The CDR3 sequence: CASSFRGNTEAFF. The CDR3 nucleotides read TGTGCCAGCAGTTTCCGGGGGAACACTGAAGCTTTCTTT.

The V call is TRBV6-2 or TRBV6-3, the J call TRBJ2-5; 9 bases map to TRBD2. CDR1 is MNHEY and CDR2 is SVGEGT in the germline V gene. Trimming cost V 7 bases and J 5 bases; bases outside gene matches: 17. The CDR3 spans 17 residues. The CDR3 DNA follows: TGTGCCAGCACCCCCCCAAAAGCGGGGGGCATCAGGGAGACCCAGTACTTC. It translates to CASTPPKAGGIRETQYF.

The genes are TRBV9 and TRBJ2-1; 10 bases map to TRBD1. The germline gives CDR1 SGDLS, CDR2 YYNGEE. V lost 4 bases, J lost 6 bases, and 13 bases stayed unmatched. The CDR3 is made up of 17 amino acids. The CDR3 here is CASSTGARDRGINEQFF. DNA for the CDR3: TGTGCCAGCAGCACAGGCGCCCGGGACAGGGGTATCAATGAGCAGTTCTTC.

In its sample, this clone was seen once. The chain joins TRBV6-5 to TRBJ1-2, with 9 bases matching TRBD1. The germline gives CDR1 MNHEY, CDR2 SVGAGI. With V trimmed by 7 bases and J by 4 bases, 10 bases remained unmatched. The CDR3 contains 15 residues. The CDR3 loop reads CASTMGQGIIYGYTF. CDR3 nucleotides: TGTGCCAGCACCATGGGACAGGGTATTATCTATGGCTACACCTTC.

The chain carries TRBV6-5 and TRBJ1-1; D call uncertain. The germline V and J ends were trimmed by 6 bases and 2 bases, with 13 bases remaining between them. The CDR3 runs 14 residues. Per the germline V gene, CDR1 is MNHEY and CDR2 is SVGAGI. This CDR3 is CASSQRGFNTEAFF. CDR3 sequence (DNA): TGTGCCAGCAGCCAAAGAGGCTTCAACACTGAAGCTTTCTTT.

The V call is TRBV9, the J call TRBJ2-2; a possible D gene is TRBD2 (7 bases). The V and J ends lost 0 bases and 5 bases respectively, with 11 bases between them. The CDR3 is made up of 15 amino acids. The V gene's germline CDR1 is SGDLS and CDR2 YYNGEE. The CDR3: CASSVEGGATGELFF. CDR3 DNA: TGTGCCAGCAGCGTAGAGGGGGGGGCGACCGGGGAGCTGTTTTTT.

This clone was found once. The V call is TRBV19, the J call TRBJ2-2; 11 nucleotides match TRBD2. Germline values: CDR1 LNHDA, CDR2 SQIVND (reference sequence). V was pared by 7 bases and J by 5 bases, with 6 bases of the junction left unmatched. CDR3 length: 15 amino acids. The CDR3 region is CASTLAGAQTGELFF. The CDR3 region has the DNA TGTGCCAGTACACTAGCGGGGGCCCAAACCGGGGAGCTGTTTTTT.

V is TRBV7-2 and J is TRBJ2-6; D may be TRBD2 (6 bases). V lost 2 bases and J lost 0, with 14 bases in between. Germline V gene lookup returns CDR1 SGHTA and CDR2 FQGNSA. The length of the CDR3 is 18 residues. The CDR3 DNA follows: TGTGCCAGCAGCTTATATCGGCGGGAAATCTCTGGGGCCAACGTCCTGACTTTC. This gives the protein CASSLYRREISGANVLTF.

The chain's CDR3 is CASSEYILGQADTF. The CDR3 DNA reads as TGTGCCAGCAGTGAATATATCCTCGGACAGGCGGACACCTTC. J is TRBJ1-2 and V is TRBV25-1, with 7 bases aligning to TRBD1. This CDR3 region has 14 residues. Germline V lookup: CDR1 MGHDK, CDR2 SYGVNS. Trimming at V came to 0 bases and at J to 12 bases, leaving 10 bases not matched to a gene.

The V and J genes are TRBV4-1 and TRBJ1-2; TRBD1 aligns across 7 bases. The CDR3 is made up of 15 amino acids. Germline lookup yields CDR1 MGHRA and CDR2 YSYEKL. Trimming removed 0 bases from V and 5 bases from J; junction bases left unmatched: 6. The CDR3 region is CASSQDPGTAYGYTF. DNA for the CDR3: TGCGCCAGCAGCCAAGATCCCGGGACAGCGTATGGCTACACCTTC.

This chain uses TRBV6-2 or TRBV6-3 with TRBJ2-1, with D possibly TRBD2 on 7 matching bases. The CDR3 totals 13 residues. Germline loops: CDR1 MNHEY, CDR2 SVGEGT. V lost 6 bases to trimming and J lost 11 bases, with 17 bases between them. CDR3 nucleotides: TGTGCCAGCAGCAACCTGGCGGGGGACAAGCAGTTCTTC. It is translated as CASSNLAGDKQFF.

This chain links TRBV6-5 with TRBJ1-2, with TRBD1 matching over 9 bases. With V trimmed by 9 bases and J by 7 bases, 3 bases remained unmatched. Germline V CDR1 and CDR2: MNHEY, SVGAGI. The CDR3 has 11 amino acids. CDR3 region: CASGTGLGYTF. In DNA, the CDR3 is TGTGCCAGTGGGACAGGGCTTGGCTACACCTTC.

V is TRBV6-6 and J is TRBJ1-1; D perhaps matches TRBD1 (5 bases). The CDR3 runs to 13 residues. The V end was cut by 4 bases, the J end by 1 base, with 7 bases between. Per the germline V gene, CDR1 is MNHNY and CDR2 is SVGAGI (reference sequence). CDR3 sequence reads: CASSFQGNTEAFF. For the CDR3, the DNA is TGTGCCAGCAGTTTTCAGGGGAACACTGAAGCTTTCTTT.

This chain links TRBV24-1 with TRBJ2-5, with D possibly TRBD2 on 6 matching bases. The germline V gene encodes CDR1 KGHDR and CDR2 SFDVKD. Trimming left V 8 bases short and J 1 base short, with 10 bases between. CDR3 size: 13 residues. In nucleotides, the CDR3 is TGTGCCACCAATAGGAGGGCCCAAGAGACCCAGTACTTC. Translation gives CATNRRAQETQYF.

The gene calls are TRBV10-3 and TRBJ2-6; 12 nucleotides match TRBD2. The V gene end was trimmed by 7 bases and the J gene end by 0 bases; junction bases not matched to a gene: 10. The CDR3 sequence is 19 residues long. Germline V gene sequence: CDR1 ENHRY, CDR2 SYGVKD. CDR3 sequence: CAIKGGLAGTFSGANVLTF. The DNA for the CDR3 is TGTGCCATCAAAGGAGGACTAGCGGGGACCTTCTCTGGGGCCAACGTCCTGACTTTC.

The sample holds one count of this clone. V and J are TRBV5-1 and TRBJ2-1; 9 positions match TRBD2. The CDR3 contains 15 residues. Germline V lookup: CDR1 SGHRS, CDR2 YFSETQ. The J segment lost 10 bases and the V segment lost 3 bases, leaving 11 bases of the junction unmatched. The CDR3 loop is CASSSSSGADGEQFF. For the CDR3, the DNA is TGCGCCAGCAGCTCGTCTAGCGGGGCGGATGGGGAGCAGTTCTTC.

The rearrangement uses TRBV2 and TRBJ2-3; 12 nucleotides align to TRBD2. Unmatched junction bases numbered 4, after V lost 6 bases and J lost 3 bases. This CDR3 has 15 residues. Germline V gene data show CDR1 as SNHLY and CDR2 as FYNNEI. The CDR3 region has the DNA TGTGCCAGCAGGCTAGCGGGGGGGGCAACAGATACGCAGTATTTT. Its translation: CASRLAGGATDTQYF.

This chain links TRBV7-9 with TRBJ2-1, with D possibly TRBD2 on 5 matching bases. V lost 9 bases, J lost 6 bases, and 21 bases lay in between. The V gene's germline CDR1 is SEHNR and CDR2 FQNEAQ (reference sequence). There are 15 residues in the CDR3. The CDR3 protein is CARSSGVLASNEQFF. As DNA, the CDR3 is TGTGCCAGATCCAGTGGGGTGCTAGCCAGCAATGAGCAGTTCTTC.

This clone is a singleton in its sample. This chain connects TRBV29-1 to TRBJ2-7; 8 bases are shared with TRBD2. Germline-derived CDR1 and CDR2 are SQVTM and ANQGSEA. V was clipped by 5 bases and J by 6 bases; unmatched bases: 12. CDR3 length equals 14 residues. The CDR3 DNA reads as TGCAGCGTTCTGAGCGGGAGTCTTTCCCCCGAGCAGTACTTC. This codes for CSVLSGSLSPEQYF.

This CDR3 reads CASSRTGGDEKLFF. CDR3 nucleotide sequence: TGTGCCAGCAGCCGTACAGGGGGCGATGAAAAACTGTTTTTT. The chain joins TRBV5-4 to TRBJ1-4, with 9 bases aligning to TRBD1. V trimming: 4 bases; J trimming: 6 bases; junction bases outside the gene matches: 4. The CDR3 loop spans 14 amino acids. CDR1 and CDR2 (germline): SGHNT, YYREEE (reference sequence). Variable domain in full (rest from reference TRBV5-4 and TRBJ1-4): ETGVTQSPTHLIKTRGQQVTLRCSSQSGHNTVSWYQQALGQGPQFIFQYYREEENGRGNFPPRFSGLQFPNYSSELNVNALELDDSALYLCASSRTGGDEKLFFGSGTQLSVL.

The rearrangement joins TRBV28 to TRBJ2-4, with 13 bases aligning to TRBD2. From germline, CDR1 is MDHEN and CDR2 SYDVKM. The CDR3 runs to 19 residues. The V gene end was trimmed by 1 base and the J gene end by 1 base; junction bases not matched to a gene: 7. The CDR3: CASSLSGLAGERAKNIQYF. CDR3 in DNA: TGTGCCAGCAGTTTATCCGGACTAGCGGGAGAACGGGCCAAAAACATTCAGTACTTC.

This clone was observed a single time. The CDR3 protein is CASSQEIARQGETQYF. The CDR3 region has the DNA TGTGCCAGCAGCCAGGAAATCGCACGACAGGGTGAGACCCAGTACTTC. The V gene is TRBV3-1 (or the pseudogene TRBV3-2), the J gene TRBJ2-5; 7 bases agree with TRBD1. The length of the CDR3 is 16 residues. J gave up 5 bases and V 3 bases, and 12 bases lay outside the gene matches. The germline CDR1 and CDR2 sequences are LGHDT and YNNKEL (reference sequence).

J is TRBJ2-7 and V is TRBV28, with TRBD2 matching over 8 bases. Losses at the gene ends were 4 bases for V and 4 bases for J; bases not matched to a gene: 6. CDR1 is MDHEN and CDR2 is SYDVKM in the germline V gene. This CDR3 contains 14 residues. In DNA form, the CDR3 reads TGTGCCAGCAGTTCGGCGGGGGGCCGGTACGAGCAGTACTTC. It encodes CASSSAGGRYEQYF.

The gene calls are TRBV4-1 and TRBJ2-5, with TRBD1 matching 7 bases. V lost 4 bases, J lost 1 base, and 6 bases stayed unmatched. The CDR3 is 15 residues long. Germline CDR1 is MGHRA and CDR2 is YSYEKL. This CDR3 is CASSLTGTAQETQYF. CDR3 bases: TGCGCCAGCAGCCTAACGGGGACAGCCCAAGAGACCCAGTACTTC.

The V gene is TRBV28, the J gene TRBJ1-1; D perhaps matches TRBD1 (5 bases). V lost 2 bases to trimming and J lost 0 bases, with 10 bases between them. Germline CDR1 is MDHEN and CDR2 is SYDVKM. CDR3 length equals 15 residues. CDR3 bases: TGTGCCAGCAGTTTAGTGGGGCTTTTGAACACTGAAGCTTTCTTT. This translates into CASSLVGLLNTEAFF.

The CDR3 region has the DNA TGTGCCAGCAGCACACGCAGGGGGCAGGGGCAGTACTTC. It is translated as CASSTRRGQGQYF. The V gene is TRBV28, the J gene TRBJ2-7, with TRBD1 identical over 8 bases. The CDR3 has 13 residues. The V segment lost 6 bases and the J segment 9 bases; nucleotides outside the gene matches: 10. Germline CDR1 MDHEN, CDR2 SYDVKM.